These 24 T cell receptor beta chains were all obtained from the same sample, sequenced in a study of blood T cell repertoires in COVID-19 (dated by TCRdb to 2020 to 2022). Receptors were amplified or captured by the immunoSEQ multiplex PCR assay. Sourced from immuneACCESS, this table was stored by TCRdb with only in-frame sequences that have V and J called. A share of the clones is absent; for the studies checked, an unresolved V gene accounts for under half, and the remainder has no known explanation. For this sample there are more than 350,000 clones; 70% to 90% appear just once. The ten largest clones add up to approximately 1.5% of the sample. The specimen sequenced was PBMCs or T cells enriched from blood (not recorded which). The receptor source for this set is a woman aged 18-29 years who had been exposed to COVID-19.

V usage is TRBV5-5 and J usage is TRBJ1-1; possibly TRBD1 for D (5 bases). The CDR3 covers 14 residues. V dropped 0 bases and J dropped 4 bases, with 10 bases sitting between them. Germline CDR1 reads SGHKS; CDR2 reads YYEKEE (reference sequence). The CDR3 DNA follows: TGTGCCAGCAGCTTGGTGACAGAAGGCACTGAAGCTTTCTTT. This sequence encodes CASSLVTEGTEAFF.

This chain links TRBV19 with TRBJ1-1; D gene uncertain. CDR1 is LNHDA, CDR2 SQIVND, per germline (reference sequence). V lost 6 bases and J 0 bases, leaving 8 bases between the germline ends. The CDR3 is 13 residues long. The CDR3 loop reads CASRNGLNTEAFF. The CDR3 DNA reads TGTGCCAGTAGAAATGGGCTGAACACTGAAGCTTTCTTT.

The rearrangement uses TRBV2 and TRBJ1-1; TRBD1 aligns across 11 bases. After removal of 6 bases from V and 7 bases from J, the junction contained 4 bases not matched to a gene. Germline V gene data show CDR1 as SNHLY and CDR2 as FYNNEI. This CDR3 is 13 amino acids long. Here the CDR3 reads CASRGQGVNEAFF. CDR3 in DNA: TGTGCCAGCAGGGGACAGGGGGTCAATGAAGCTTTCTTT.

This chain uses TRBV18 with TRBJ2-5, with D perhaps matching TRBD1 (5 bases). V was trimmed by 0 bases and J by 2 bases, leaving 7 bases between them. Germline assignment: CDR1 KGHSH and CDR2 LQKENI. There are 14 residues in the CDR3. CDR3 loop: CASSPPGQQETQYF. In nucleotides, the CDR3 is TGTGCCAGCTCACCACCGGGGCAGCAAGAGACCCAGTACTTC.

This chain connects TRBV28 to TRBJ1-6, with D perhaps matching TRBD1 (5 bases). The CDR3 runs 15 residues. Trimming took 6 bases from V and 7 from J, leaving 16 bases between them. From germline, CDR1 is MDHEN and CDR2 SYDVKM. The CDR3 loop reads CASSKQEIENSPLHF. The CDR3 DNA is TGTGCCAGCAGCAAACAGGAGATCGAAAATTCACCCCTCCACTTT.

This clone was observed a few times. The rearrangement links TRBV28 to TRBJ1-6, with D perhaps matching TRBD1 (5 bases). Germline values: CDR1 MDHEN, CDR2 SYDVKM. This CDR3 has 14 residues. V lost 3 bases and J lost 8, with 11 bases in between. CDR3 DNA sequence: TGTGCCAGCAGTTTCGGGCAGGGCTATTCACCCCTCCACTTT. Protein sequence: CASSFGQGYSPLHF.

The chain links TRBV27 to TRBJ2-5; 8 bases agree with TRBD2. With V trimmed by 5 bases and J by 5 bases, 4 bases remained unmatched. The CDR3 is 13 amino acids. Germline values: CDR1 MNHEY, CDR2 SMNVEV (reference sequence). The CDR3 spells CASSRGGVETQYF. The CDR3 nucleotides read TGTGCCAGCAGTCGGGGGGGAGTGGAGACCCAGTACTTC.

The genes are TRBV4-1 and TRBJ2-7, with D maybe TRBD1 (6 bases). Trimming pared 0 bases from V and 3 bases from J, leaving 9 bases between. Germline-derived CDR1 and CDR2 are MGHRA and YSYEKL. The CDR3 loop spans 14 amino acids. The CDR3 DNA follows: TGCGCCAGCAGCCAAGATGGCAGGGGCTACGAGCAGTACTTC. This translates into CASSQDGRGYEQYF.

This sequence joins TRBV19 and TRBJ2-7; TRBD1 aligns across 8 bases. Germline loops: CDR1 LNHDA, CDR2 SQIVND (reference sequence). The V segment lost 7 bases and the J segment 2 bases; nucleotides outside the gene matches: 7. The CDR3 extends over 14 amino acids. CDR3 DNA sequence: TGTGCCAGTAATCCAACAGGGGGGCCCTACGAGCAGTACTTC. Its translation is CASNPTGGPYEQYF.

CDR3 DNA sequence: TGCGCCAGCAGTCCGTCCGGCAGGATCACAGATACGCAGTATTTT. Translated, it gives CASSPSGRITDTQYF. The chain joins TRBV10-2 to TRBJ2-3; no definite D call. The V gene's germline CDR1 is WSHSY and CDR2 SAAADI. V was pared by 5 bases and J by 2 bases, with 14 bases between. The CDR3 runs to 15 residues.

This clone was seen a single time. The chain has TRBV5-8 and TRBJ1-2, with 8 bases aligning to TRBD1. Trimming took 4 bases from V and 3 from J; bases not matched to a gene: 5. Germline CDR1 is SGHTS and CDR2 is YDEGEE. The CDR3 extends over 14 amino acids. CDR3: CASSEDREDYGYTF. CDR3 DNA sequence: TGTGCCAGCAGCGAGGACAGGGAGGACTATGGCTACACCTTC.

The V and J genes are TRBV9 and TRBJ1-2; TRBD1 agrees at 7 bases. V dropped 0 bases and J dropped 8; count of bases not matched to a gene: 13. Germline CDR1 is SGDLS and CDR2 is YYNGEE. The CDR3 consists of 16 residues. CDR3 nucleotide sequence: TGTGCCAGCAGCGTAGACCCCAAACAGGGGTCTCACGGCTACACCTTC. Protein sequence: CASSVDPKQGSHGYTF.

V is TRBV20-1 and J is TRBJ2-7, with 8 bases identical to TRBD2. The V gene's germline CDR1 is DFQATT and CDR2 SNEGSKA (reference sequence). With V trimmed by 5 bases and J by 11 bases, 5 bases remained unmatched. This CDR3 is 10 amino acids long. The CDR3 is CSAGLLAEYF. The CDR3 bases are TGCAGTGCTGGGCTACTAGCGGAGTACTTC.

The rearrangement links TRBV11-2 to TRBJ1-3; 7 positions agree with TRBD1. Trimming at V came to 1 base and at J to 2 bases, leaving 8 bases not matched to a gene. Germline lookup yields CDR1 SGHAT and CDR2 FQNNGV. The CDR3 is 17 amino acids. CDR3: CASSLAGQLRPGNTIYF. In DNA, the CDR3 is TGTGCCAGCAGCTTAGCGGGACAGCTAAGGCCTGGAAACACCATATATTTT.

The gene calls are TRBV28 and TRBJ2-7, with unresolved D. CDR3 length: 11 amino acids. Germline assignment: CDR1 MDHEN and CDR2 SYDVKM. V gave up 5 bases and J gave up 3 bases, with 5 bases separating them. In nucleotides, the CDR3 is TGTGCCAGCAGTCCCCTCTACGAGCAGTACTTC. Its protein product is CASSPLYEQYF.

The chain links TRBV24-1 to TRBJ2-1; maybe TRBD2 (6 bases). V was pared by 3 bases and J by 0 bases, with 11 bases between. In germline, CDR1 is KGHDR, CDR2 SFDVKD. This CDR3 has 16 residues. CDR3 protein: CATSDAQGGSYNEQFF. DNA for the CDR3: TGTGCCACCAGTGATGCCCAGGGAGGCTCCTACAATGAGCAGTTCTTC.

Notes on this clone: The DNA is left out, because the CDR3 cannot be placed on it with certainty; the CDR3 is given as TCRdb lists it. This chain joins TRBV28 and TRBJ1-2; the D call TRBD1 from the table was never checked on the DNA. The CDR3 is made up of 12 amino acids, end residues included. CDR1 and CDR2 (germline): MDHEN, SYDVKM. CDR3 region: CASSWGTGASTF.

The V gene is TRBV27, the J gene TRBJ2-3; 14 nucleotides agree with TRBD2. J was trimmed by 4 bases and V by 5 bases; bases with no gene match: 11. The CDR3 is made up of 18 amino acids. The germline V gene has CDR1 MNHEY and CDR2 SMNVEV (reference sequence). The CDR3 protein is CASSGWTSGGPGPDTQYF. CDR3 bases: TGTGCCAGCAGTGGATGGACTAGCGGGGGGCCCGGCCCAGATACGCAGTATTTT.

The chain uses TRBV7-8 and TRBJ2-1, with 10 bases identical to TRBD2. V lost 8 bases and J lost 5; bases outside the gene matches: 6. Germline CDR1 reads SGHVS; CDR2 reads FQNEAQ. This CDR3 has 14 amino acids. The chain's CDR3 is CASESGGGDNEQFF. DNA for the CDR3: TGTGCCAGCGAAAGCGGGGGGGGCGACAATGAGCAGTTCTTC.

V is TRBV27 and J is TRBJ2-5, with 9 bases aligning to TRBD1. CDR3 length equals 13 residues. In germline, CDR1 is MNHEY, CDR2 SMNVEV (reference sequence). V trimming: 6 bases; J trimming: 4 bases; junction bases outside the gene matches: 3. The CDR3 loop reads CASRRTGAETQYF. The CDR3 nucleotides read TGTGCCAGCAGACGGACAGGGGCAGAGACCCAGTACTTC.

A few counts support this clone. The chain combines TRBV27 with TRBJ1-1; D gene ambiguous. Germline assignment: CDR1 MNHEY and CDR2 SMNVEV (reference sequence). The CDR3 length is 13 residues. Trimming stripped 3 bases from V and 1 base from J, with 6 bases between. The CDR3 DNA reads as TGTGCCAGCAGTTTCGGAGGGAACACTGAAGCTTTCTTT. Residues: CASSFGGNTEAFF.

This sequence joins TRBV13 and TRBJ2-1; TRBD1 matches 8 bases. V was clipped by 0 bases and J by 4 bases; unmatched bases: 8. The CDR3 totals 17 residues. Germline V CDR1 and CDR2: PRHDT, FYEKMQ (reference sequence). The CDR3 spells CASSLGPDRGGYNEQFF. The DNA for the CDR3 is TGTGCCAGCAGCTTAGGTCCAGACAGGGGAGGTTACAATGAGCAGTTCTTC.

The V and J genes are TRBV5-4 and TRBJ1-2; 9 bases align to TRBD1. CDR1 is SGHNT, CDR2 YYREEE, per germline (reference sequence). The CDR3 runs 17 residues. V lost 5 bases to trimming and J lost 2 bases; unmatched junction nucleotides: 13. The CDR3 DNA is TGTGCCAGCAGGCTTACCGGGACAGGGAGAGGGAACTATGGCTACACCTTC. Translation: CASRLTGTGRGNYGYTF.

The chain recombines TRBV10-2 with TRBJ2-6; no clear D gene. This CDR3 region has 15 residues. Deletions cut 6 bases from V and 0 bases from J, with 9 bases between. The germline gives CDR1 WSHSY, CDR2 SAAADI. CDR3 sequence reads: CASSQNPSGANVLTF. The CDR3, as DNA: TGCGCCAGCAGCCAAAATCCCTCTGGGGCCAACGTCCTGACTTTC.